Reported below is one TCR beta chain. The antigen remains unidentified. J was trimmed by 6 bases and V by 3 bases; bases with no gene match: 5. The CDR3 length is 13 residues. Germline CDR1 DFQATT, CDR2 SNEGSKA (reference sequence). Each sample gave at least 7 million isolated PBMCs. No fewer than 5.5 micrograms of total RNA were isolated from every sample. It was with a sample-barcoded 5' primer and a J-beta primer mix that a second PCR of about 6 to 12 cycles was run. One entry per CDR3 protein, called by TCRdb with MiXCR from the 5' RACE reads. The table shows about 770,000 distinct CDR3 sequences, with roughly 44% occurring only once. These data belong to a study of blood T cells in healthy people across ages. Study summary: Template switching caught about one barcoded beta molecule for each two T cells. Findings and limits, study-wide: For the donors, CMV status was unknown and possibly confounded expanded clonotype changes.

The rearrangement links TRBV20-1 to TRBJ1-2; TRBD1 matches at 9 bases. The clonotype was recovered from a man in his 60s in good health. Sequenced: blood. The CDR3 coding sequence is TGCAGTGCTAGGGGACAGGGTATCAATGGCTACACCTTC. It is translated as CSARGQGINGYTF.